This T cell receptor (beta chain) appears in the sequencing data of a study of shared clonotypes between healthy human individuals (TCRdb year 2020). Some background on the complete study: The cohort comprised two women and three men aged 18 to 49 years. For each donor, CD4 naive and CD4 memory were each run on three plates, CD8 naive on two plates, and CD8 memory on one plate. Between about 0.94 and 8.9 billion PBMCs per donor were obtained by leukapheresis. To increase sequencing depth and limit assay-specific biases, TCR repertoire library preparation and sequencing were carried out by different laboratories using diverse techniques. To estimate repertoire size and how much clonotype sharing occurs between individuals, the study deeply sequenced the blood TCR repertoires of five or six healthy adults.

Using the deep immunoSEQ assay, TCR CDR3 regions were amplified from genomic DNA by multiplex PCR. Genomic DNA extracted from each cell subset was distributed evenly over all wells of several immunoSEQ 96-well plates, and each plate served as one replicate. For sorted subsets, each replicate PCR was loaded with 200 to 250 ng genomic DNA, equivalent to approximately 33,000 T cell genomes. Purified libraries were quantified with a Qubit 3.0 fluorometer, sized on a Bioanalyzer 2100, and re-quantified with the KAPA Library Quantification kit. Each immunoSEQ 96-well plate was sequenced on its own single-read 150-cycle Illumina NextSeq 550 flow cell. In the source study's methods: Because only junctional sequences without quality scores were contained in the immunoSEQ output, filtering matching that applied to full-length reads could not be performed. To assign V/J genes and CDR3, sequences were annotated against IMGT germline references using PyIR, a Python wrapper for IgBLAST v1.9. Reads with weak V/J assignments (E-value above 1e-6), missing CDR3, stop codons, out-of-frame junctions, or ambiguous translated residues were removed. V3J clonotypes were defined by identical inferred V gene, J gene, and CDR3 amino acid sequence. To compute the percentage overlap between repertoires, the number of shared unique clonotypes was divided by the size of the smaller repertoire. Repertoire richness was assessed with RTK rarefaction, the Chao1 estimator, and Recon v2.1 estimates of unobserved clonotypes. Generation probabilities were computed with OLGA for all TCRbeta clonotypes obtained by the gDNA method from four donors. Not all clones reach the TCRdb copy of this immuneACCESS table, which keeps in-frame sequences only. Checked studies attribute under half of the gap to unresolved V genes and leave the rest unexplained. The DNA was the basis for D and trimming; V, J and clone size are from that table. This sample comprises some 2,500,000 clones, about nine tenths of them detected only once. Jointly, the top ten make up approximately 0.39% of the sample.

Study-level results and caveats: Compared with non-shared clonotypes, the clonotypes found in all four sorted-subset donors had higher generation probabilities. Sampling was restricted to blood, and TCR repertoires in tissue are likely to differ from TCR repertoires in blood. Incomplete sequencing was indicated by rarefaction of sorted-subset datasets, despite the large sequencing depth. Based on pairwise subsampling, the degree of clonotype sharing among donors was expected to be affected by sequencing depth. Sharing across a few donors was observed for about 5% of naive CD4, less than 4% of naive CD8, 2.3% of memory CD4, and about 0.4% of memory CD8 clonotypes. The small number of donors limited the genetic and exposure-history diversity represented. Naive subsets generally had larger estimated clonotype richness than memory subsets.

This clone appeared a single time. Its target antigen remains unknown. The input lacks base qualities; no much larger clone sits a single base away. CDR1 and CDR2 are read off the germline V gene as SGHRS and YFSETQ. V lost 5 bases and J lost 6 bases, and the count of bases not matched to a germline gene is 9. The CDR3 spans 14 residues, from the cysteine through the phenylalanine. Only the CDR3 part of the read is kept: 42 bases, read in frame from the first base. The donors were healthy, HIV-negative adults with no recently reported acute infections or vaccinations. Every donor was a Caucasian adult living in Nashville, Tennessee, USA. Magnetic negative selection was used to enrich CD4+ T cells, after which naive cells were positively selected on CD45RA and the negative fraction became the memory subset. Blood was obtained by leukapheresis, after which PBMCs were separated by Ficoll-Histopaque density gradient centrifugation and cryopreserved in liquid nitrogen vapor phase. Analytical flow cytometry was used to check the purity and quantity of every magnetically sorted T cell population. Genomic DNA was isolated from every sorted fraction and measured by UV absorbance on a Nanodrop 2000c.

This receptor was identified in a man aged 18 to 30 in good health. Some clones in this sample may be carry-over from other donors' samples. The rearrangement combines TRBV5-1 with TRBJ2-7; TRBD2 agrees with 9 junctional bases. Specimen: naive CD4+ T cells from PBMCs. In light of the paper, this sample's cell subset or site label describes: CD45RA+ positively selected. The CDR3 loop reads CASRSAGGPTEQYF. The nucleotides are TGCGCCAGCAGGTCGGCGGGAGGGCCGACCGAGCAGTACTTC.